This TCR beta chain was sequenced during a study of blood T cells in healthy people across ages. This clonotype was found a few times. What it binds is not known. A sample-barcoded 5' primer and a J-beta primer mix were used in a second PCR of roughly 7 to 11 cycles. TCRdb reprocessed the 5' RACE reads via MiXCR and lists one record per CDR3 protein. This sample yields approximately 1,000,000 distinct CDR3 sequences, of which less than 45% are seen a single time; 13% belongs to the top ten. Whole-study findings and limits: Naive CD4+ cell counts and diversity both ran higher in long-lived than in aged donors.

CDR3 length: 15 amino acids. V was pared by 2 bases and J by 4 bases, with 11 bases between. Germline V CDR1 and CDR2: LGHNA, YNFKEQ. Sequencing was performed on blood. This clonotype originated in a man aged 18 to 35 in good health. J is TRBJ2-2 and V is TRBV4-2, with D unresolved. Written as DNA, the CDR3 is TGTGCCAGCAGCCAACAGGCCAGAGGCACCGGGGAGCTGTTTTTT. Protein: CASSQQARGTGELFF.